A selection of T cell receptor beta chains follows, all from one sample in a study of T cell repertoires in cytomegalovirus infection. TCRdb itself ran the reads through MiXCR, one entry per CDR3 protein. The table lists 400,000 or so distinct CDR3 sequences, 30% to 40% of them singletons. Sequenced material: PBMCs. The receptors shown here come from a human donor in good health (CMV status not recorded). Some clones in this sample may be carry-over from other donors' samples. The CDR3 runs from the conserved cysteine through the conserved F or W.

CDR3: CASSLSFGPTFEAFF
J: TRBJ1-1
V: TRBV7-2

CDR3: CASSPRAEQYTDTQYF
J: TRBJ2-3
V: TRBV7-6

CDR3: CASSKLSGVEETQYF
J: TRBJ2-5
V: TRBV7-6

CDR3: CASSPSGGGTEAFF
J: TRBJ1-1
V: TRBV18

CDR3: CASSPTPGEAFF
J: TRBJ1-1
V: TRBV9

CDR3: CASSYPSGTGRETQYF
J: TRBJ2-5
V: TRBV6-8

CDR3: CASSLINQPQHF
J: TRBJ1-5
V: TRBV7-9

CDR3: CASSEAGNGYTF
J: TRBJ1-2
V: TRBV6-1

CDR3: CASSPIPLPRGELFF
J: TRBJ2-2
V: TRBV14

CDR3: CASSQMGQDLMETQYF
J: TRBJ2-5
V: TRBV12-3/TRBV12-4